This TCR beta chain appears in the sequencing data of a study of shared clonotypes between healthy human individuals. Concerning this clone itself: Its antigen is unidentified.

Findings and caveats of the study: A handful of donors had roughly 5.2% of their naive CD4 clonotypes in common.

Profiled with immunoSEQ multiplex PCR; TCRdb holds only in-frame clones, not every one. The data hold about 2,100,000 clones, with 90% to 95% observed a single time. The CDR3 is made up of 12 amino acids. Germline V CDR1 and CDR2: LNHNV, YYDKDF (reference sequence). V shed 3 bases and J shed 10 bases, with 10 bases lying between them. Only CD45RO-negative cells positively selected for CCR7 counted as naive CD8 cells, so terminally differentiated effector memory CD45RA+ cells were excluded. The sequence was collected from a man younger than 30 in good health. Some clones in this sample may be carry-over from other donors' samples. V usage is TRBV15 and J usage is TRBJ2-1, with D uncertain. Sequencing was done on a sample of naive CD8+ T cells from PBMCs. This chain's CDR3 is CATSRGGTEQFF. As DNA, the CDR3 is TGTGCCACCAGCAGGGGCGGAACAGAGCAGTTCTTC.